This T cell receptor (beta chain) was captured in a study of T cells expressing NK-cell markers. The CDR3 extends over 12 amino acids. The germline CDR1 and CDR2 sequences are SGHDT and YYEEEE. Generation of TCR beta cDNA was performed by 5'RACE template switching incorporating UMIs. TCRdb reprocessed the 5' RACE reads and keeps a single row for each CDR3 protein, giving no DNA. The data show under 200,000 distinct CDR3 sequences, and the top ten clones hold around a sixth. The receptor's source is a woman aged 18 to 75 in good health. Source material: blood T cells: a sorted CD56 or NKG2C T cell subset, CD4+ or CD8+ T cells, or bulk PBMC T cells (not recorded which). The chain carries TRBV5-6 and TRBJ2-2. CDR3 residues: CASQVYTGELFF.